This T cell receptor beta chain is from a study of OX40 agonist ivuxolimab in advanced cancers. The study in broad terms: The costimulatory receptor OX40 (CD134) was targeted by ivuxolimab, a fully human IgG2 agonistic monoclonal antibody. Intravenous ivuxolimab was administered to patients every 2 weeks at six dose levels: 0.01, 0.1, 0.3, 1.5, 3 and 10 mg/kg. Of the approximately 50 dose-escalation patients, hepatocellular carcinoma was present in about 20, melanoma in some 15, renal cell carcinoma in 9 and head and neck cancer in 9. A male proportion of around 81% and a mean age of around 60 years, ranging from 23 to 79, were recorded for the dose-escalation cohort. Patients were allowed to have had prior anti-PD-1, anti-PD-L1 or anti-CTLA-4 therapy, and around 43% of the dose-escalation patients had been treated with checkpoint inhibitors. Partial responses occurred in three dose-escalation patients: two with cutaneous melanoma and one with hepatocellular carcinoma. The point of sequencing TCRbeta in the periphery was to test whether ivuxolimab changed TCR sequence diversity and drove clonal T-cell expansion. The paper describes the monotherapy dose-escalation part (N = 52 patients) of the phase I trial of ivuxolimab.

Inclusive of the bounding cysteine and phenylalanine, the CDR3 is 17 residues long. Only CDR3 DNA remains: 51 bases, in frame from the first base. V and J are truncated by 3 bases and 0 bases respectively, leaving an intervening sequence of 17 bases. CDR1 is given as LNHDA and CDR2 as SQIVND, both from the germline V gene (reference sequence). The trial excluded patients who had a history of autoimmune disease or who were on systemic immunosuppression. In every dose cohort, peripheral blood was drawn for TCR sequencing at baseline, cycle 4 day 1, and cycle 7 day 1. The samples were taken from a phase I, first-in-human, multicenter, open-label dose-escalation trial of ivuxolimab. The trial enrolled adults with locally advanced or metastatic head and neck squamous cell, hepatocellular, melanoma or renal cell carcinoma. Before TCR sequencing, CD4+ and CD8+ T cells were separately sorted from peripheral blood.

This clone was seen only a few times. Its antigen is currently not known. There are no base qualities to consult, and no much larger clone falls within one base. Results the study describes overall, beyond this receptor: After ivuxolimab, CD8+ T cells had more expanded clones than CD4+ T cells on average. Low levels of normalized T-cell clonal expansion were also seen in some patients who did not respond. At doses from 0.1 to 3.0 mg/kg, clonal expansion was seen in both CD4+ and CD8+ blood T cells between baseline and week 6. In partial responders in the 0.1-3.0 mg/kg groups, normalized peripheral clonal expansion was found to be among the lowest, especially among CD8+ T cells. The antigen specificity of the clonally expanded peripheral T cells was not determined.

Genomic DNA was isolated from the sorted cells so that the TCRbeta CDR3 region could be sequenced. The immunoSEQ Assay was used to sequence the TCRbeta CDR3 regions. In its TCRdb copy, this immuneACCESS table keeps in-frame sequences only and misses some clones. Where compared with another copy, unresolved V genes explain less than half of these, and the others have no known cause. The sample table holds roughly 40,000 clones, of which around 90% were seen once. The ten top clones hold less than 20% of the sample. Sequenced here: CD4+ or CD8+ T cells sorted from blood, sampled in a trial of the OX40 agonist ivuxolimab. This sequence uses TRBV19 and TRBJ2-5, with a tentative D call of TRBD1 or TRBD2, each matching 5 bases. This TCR was sampled from an adult with an advanced solid tumor such as melanoma, head and neck, liver or kidney cancer. CDR3 sequence: CASSIRDGFLYQETQYF. At the DNA level, the sequence is TGTGCCAGTAGTATCAGGGACGGATTTTTGTACCAAGAGACCCAGTACTTC.